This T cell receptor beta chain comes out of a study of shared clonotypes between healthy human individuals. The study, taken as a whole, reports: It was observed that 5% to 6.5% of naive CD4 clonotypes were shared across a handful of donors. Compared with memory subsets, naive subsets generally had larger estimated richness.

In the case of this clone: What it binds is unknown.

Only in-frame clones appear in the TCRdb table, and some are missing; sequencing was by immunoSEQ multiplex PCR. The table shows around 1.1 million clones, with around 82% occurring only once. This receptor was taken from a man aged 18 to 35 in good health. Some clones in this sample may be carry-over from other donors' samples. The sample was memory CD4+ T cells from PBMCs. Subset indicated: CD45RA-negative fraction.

The CDR3 bases are TGTGCCAGCATGGATCAGGGCACTGAAGCTTTCTTT. Amino acids: CASMDQGTEAFF. This chain links TRBV28 with TRBJ1-1, with a possible D match to TRBD1 (5 bases). This CDR3 comprises 12 residues. With 7 bases removed from V and 4 bases from J, the gap between germline ends came to 10 bases. The V gene's germline CDR1 is MDHEN and CDR2 SYDVKM.